This T cell receptor beta chain is drawn from a study of metastatic and nonmetastatic thyroid tumors. Study details: From malignant and benign thyroid patients, repertoires in blood and in tumor or nodule tissue were compared.

From the PCR reads, TCRdb re-called clones with MiXCR. There are over 45,000 clones in the sample; over 20% occur only once, and roughly 3.8% lies in the top ten. The CDR3 totals 14 residues. The V and J ends lost 6 bases and 8 bases respectively, with 19 bases between them. CDR1 SGHAT and CDR2 FQNNGV come from the germline V gene. Study findings and constraints: In blood and tumor, TCR beta diversity was reportedly significantly higher in malignant thyroid tumors than in benign nodules.

Thyroid surgery had not been preceded by any treatment in any patient. Concerning this clone: Its target is not known.

Source material: blood. This TCR was recovered from a male donor with papillary thyroid cancer or a benign thyroid nodule (not recorded which). Some clones in this sample may be carry-over from other donors' samples. The rearrangement uses TRBV11-2 and TRBJ1-2; D remains ambiguous. CDR3 loop: CASRQPGGNDGYTF. CDR3 bases: TGTGCCAGCAGACAACCGGGAGGTAATGACGGCTACACCTTC.